This TCR beta chain was sequenced for a study of beta chain features in type 1 diabetes. General study findings and limits: TCRB CDR3s were moderately but significantly shorter in Type 1 diabetes patients in all four CD4+ subsets. Patients with type 1 diabetes showed fewer VDJ junction insertions and more deletions.

This CDR3 contains 15 residues. V lost 4 bases, J lost 4 bases, and 17 bases lay in between. Germline CDR1 is SGDLS and CDR2 is YYNGEE. Stem cell-like memory, regulatory, central memory and naive CD4+ cells were sorted via CD45RO/CCR7/CD25/CD127/CD95/CD27. All sorted populations exceeded 95% purity. Reverse transcription of all isolated RNA meant that expressed TCRB transcripts were sequenced. Assay: immunoSEQ multiplex PCR; the TCRdb copy retains only in-frame clones and omits some. The sample consists of some 660,000 clones, 11% to 15% of them appearing once. About this clone itself: Its antigen is unknown.

This TCR derives from a man between 18 and 29 years old with type 1 diabetes. What was sequenced was naive CD4+ T cells from blood. V is TRBV9 and J is TRBJ1-1; a weak D match, TRBD1 (6 bases). The CDR3 region is CASSNLGTTVTEAFF. The CDR3 bases are TGTGCCAGCAGCAACCTTGGGACAACCGTCACTGAAGCTTTCTTT.